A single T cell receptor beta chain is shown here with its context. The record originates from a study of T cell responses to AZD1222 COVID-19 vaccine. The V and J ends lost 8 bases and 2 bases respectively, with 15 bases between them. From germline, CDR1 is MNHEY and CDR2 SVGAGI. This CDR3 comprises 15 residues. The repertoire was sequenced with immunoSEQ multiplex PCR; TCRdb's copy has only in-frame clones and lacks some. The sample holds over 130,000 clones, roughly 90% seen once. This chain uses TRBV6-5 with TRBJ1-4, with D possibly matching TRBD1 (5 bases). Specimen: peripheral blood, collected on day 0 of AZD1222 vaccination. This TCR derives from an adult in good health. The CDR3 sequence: CASSPTGGTNEKLFF. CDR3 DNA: TGTGCCAGCTCCCCCACGGGGGGGACTAATGAAAAACTGTTTTTT.